Below, 14 T cell receptor beta chains from the same sample are listed, as sequenced in a study of T cell responses to AZD1222 COVID-19 vaccine. Clones were sequenced by immunoSEQ multiplex PCR, and TCRdb holds only the in-frame ones, with some missing. Here the sample spans nearly 35,000 clones, around 88% being singletons. This specimen was peripheral blood, taken on day 0 of AZD1222 vaccination. The receptor set was obtained from an adult in good health.

J is TRBJ1-5 and V is TRBV19; D perhaps matches TRBD1 (6 bases). In germline, CDR1 is LNHDA, CDR2 SQIVND (reference sequence). Trimming left V 4 bases short and J 5 bases short, with 9 bases between. The CDR3 runs 13 residues. CDR3 amino acids: CASSSRGDQPQHF. CDR3 coding DNA: TGTGCCAGTAGTAGCAGGGGTGATCAGCCCCAGCATTTT.

This chain connects TRBV14 to TRBJ2-7, with 9 bases matching TRBD2. The V gene end was trimmed by 4 bases and the J gene end by 2 bases; junction bases not matched to a gene: 15. CDR1 is SGHDN, CDR2 FVKESK, per germline. CDR3 length: 18 residues. CDR3: CASSPRGRSGSRPYEQYF. CDR3 in DNA: TGTGCCAGCAGCCCTCGGGGACGTAGCGGGAGTCGACCCTACGAGCAGTACTTC.

The V gene is TRBV18, the J gene TRBJ2-7, with a tentative D call TRBD1 (6 bases). The CDR3 covers 16 residues. Trimming stripped 6 bases from V and 4 bases from J, with 22 bases between. CDR1 is KGHSH, CDR2 LQKENI, per germline. CDR3 coding DNA: TGTGCCAGCTCCACCGCCGGGACACGTTTTAATTACGAGCAGTACTTC. Translated, it gives CASSTAGTRFNYEQYF.

The chain employs TRBV29-1 and TRBJ1-1, with a tentative D call TRBD1 (5 bases). The germline V and J ends were trimmed by 4 bases and 3 bases, with 9 bases remaining between them. The germline V gene has CDR1 SQVTM and CDR2 ANQGSEA. The CDR3 has 12 residues. The CDR3 protein is CSVGWGDTEAFF. CDR3 DNA: TGCAGCGTTGGGTGGGGGGACACTGAAGCTTTCTTT. Drawing the rest from reference TRBV29-1 and TRBJ1-1, the complete variable domain is SAVISQKPSRDICQRGTSLTIQCQVDSQVTMMFWYRQQPGQSLTLIATANQGSEATYESGFVIDKFPISRPNLTFSTLTVSNMSPEDSSIYLCSVGWGDTEAFFGQGTRLTVV.

This chain links TRBV5-1 with TRBJ2-4, with 7 bases fitting TRBD2. The trim removed 2 bases at V and 7 bases at J, leaving 3 bases unmatched. CDR1 SGHRS and CDR2 YFSETQ come from the germline V gene. There are 13 residues in the CDR3. CDR3 loop: CASSFEGGNIQYF. The CDR3 coding sequence is TGCGCCAGCAGCTTTGAGGGAGGGAACATTCAGTACTTC.

The chain combines TRBV7-2 with TRBJ2-3; D remains ambiguous. This CDR3 has 13 amino acids. The germline V and J ends were trimmed by 2 bases and 8 bases, with 11 bases remaining between them. CDR1 is SGHTA and CDR2 is FQGNSA in the germline V gene. The CDR3 reads CASSLNSVGTQYF. CDR3 coding DNA: TGTGCCAGCAGCTTAAACTCCGTTGGTACGCAGTATTTT.

The chain employs TRBV18 and TRBJ2-7, with 9 positions matching TRBD1. This CDR3 is 16 amino acids long. With 5 bases clipped from V and 6 bases from J, the junction kept 14 bases outside the gene matches. Germline V lookup: CDR1 KGHSH, CDR2 LQKENI. The chain's CDR3 is CASSNGTGYVRGEQYF. As DNA, the CDR3 is TGTGCCAGCTCAAACGGGACAGGGTATGTCCGTGGCGAGCAGTACTTC.

V is TRBV21-1 and J is TRBJ2-7; TRBD2, as called in the table, went unchecked against the DNA. TRBV21-1 is listed as a pseudogene. The CDR3 consists of 17 residues. CDR3 sequence: CASSKRASGRTSYEQYF. As DNA, the CDR3 is TGTGCCAGCAGCAAACGGGCTAGCGGGAGAACATCCTACGAGCAGTACTTC.

This rearrangement joins TRBV29-1 to TRBJ2-1; tentative D call: TRBD2 (6 bases). V lost 6 bases to trimming and J lost 5 bases, with 11 bases between them. The CDR3 extends over 12 amino acids. CDR1 and CDR2 from the germline V gene are SQVTM and ANQGSEA. CDR3 sequence reads: CSVRDPHNEQFF. The CDR3 DNA follows: TGCAGCGTGCGGGACCCTCACAATGAGCAGTTCTTC.

The chain has TRBV30 and TRBJ2-7; perhaps TRBD1 as D (5 bases). Trimming took 3 bases from V and 6 from J, leaving 12 bases between them. Germline V CDR1 and CDR2: GTSNPN, SVGIG (reference sequence). The CDR3 has 12 amino acids. The CDR3 DNA sequence: TGTGCCTGGAGAGTCAGGGCTAGCGAGCAGTACTTC. Translation: CAWRVRASEQYF.

The gene calls are TRBV6-2 or TRBV6-3 and TRBJ2-7; TRBD1 is a possible D gene (5 bases). Germline V gives CDR1 MNHEY, CDR2 SVGEGT. V was clipped by 5 bases and J by 2 bases, with 10 bases between them. The CDR3 loop spans 13 amino acids. The CDR3 spells CASSTDRAYEQYF. The CDR3 DNA reads as TGTGCCAGCAGTACCGACAGAGCCTACGAGCAGTACTTC.

The CDR3 protein is CATSDRYSSGENTGELFF. The CDR3 DNA reads as TGTGCCACCAGTGACAGATATTCTAGCGGGGAGAACACCGGGGAGCTGTTTTTT. The chain couples TRBV24-1 to TRBJ2-2; 9 bases fit TRBD2. CDR1 is KGHDR, CDR2 SFDVKD, per germline. The CDR3 extends over 18 amino acids. Trimming took 4 bases from V and 1 from J; bases not matched to a gene: 9.

The chain joins TRBV7-3 to TRBJ2-5, with D unresolved. V was clipped by 5 bases and J by 1 base, with 8 bases between them. The germline gives CDR1 SGHTA, CDR2 FQGTGA. The CDR3 totals 13 residues. The CDR3 is CASSPTPQETQYF. CDR3 coding DNA: TGTGCCAGCAGCCCGACTCCCCAAGAGACCCAGTACTTC.

This clone was detected only once. The chain recombines TRBV11-1 with TRBJ1-2; 7 bases match TRBD1. The CDR3 sequence is 13 residues long. Germline CDR1 SGHAT, CDR2 FQDESV (reference sequence). V shed 3 bases and J 9 bases; nucleotides not matched to a gene: 7. Written as DNA, the CDR3 is TGTGCCAGCAGCTTGACAGGGCTGCGAAGCTACACCTTC. Amino acids: CASSLTGLRSYTF. The full variable domain, its missing parts supplied by reference TRBV11-1 and TRBJ1-2, is EAEVAQSPRYKITEKSQAVAFWCDPISGHATLYWYRQILGQGPELLVQFQDESVVDDSQLPKDRFSAERLKGVDSTLKIQPAELGDSAMYLCASSLTGLRSYTFGSGTRLTVV.